This entry features one T cell receptor beta chain sequence. What it recognizes is unknown. One entry per CDR3 protein, called by TCRdb with MiXCR from the reads. The sample lists 300,000 to 400,000 distinct CDR3 sequences; 25% to 35% were seen once. The entry originates in a study of T cell repertoires in cytomegalovirus infection. Background on the study: CMV epitopes, recently identified HLA-C-restricted and well-studied HLA-B-restricted, were used. Public TCR beta signatures marked donors with CMV infection and the matching HLA.

Study-wide points: Public TCR beta family frequency separated CMV-and-HLA carriers, including in an independent cohort. The ex vivo response was dominated by HLA-C-restricted CMV-specific TCR beta clonotypes.

Per germline, CDR1 SGHAT and CDR2 FQNNGV. Trimming removed 6 bases at V and 3 bases at J, with 23 bases between. The CDR3 has 17 amino acids. The genes are TRBV11-2 and TRBJ2-5, with TRBD2 as a possible D gene (5 bases). The sample in question was cultured PBMCs, obtained from culture after CMV antigen stimulation. This receptor was identified in a human donor in good health (CMV status not recorded). Some clones in this sample may be carry-over from other donors' samples. The CDR3, as DNA: TGTGCCAGCAGTCCTCCATCGAACGGCAAGGGAGAAGAGACCCAGTACTTC. This sequence encodes CASSPPSNGKGEETQYF.